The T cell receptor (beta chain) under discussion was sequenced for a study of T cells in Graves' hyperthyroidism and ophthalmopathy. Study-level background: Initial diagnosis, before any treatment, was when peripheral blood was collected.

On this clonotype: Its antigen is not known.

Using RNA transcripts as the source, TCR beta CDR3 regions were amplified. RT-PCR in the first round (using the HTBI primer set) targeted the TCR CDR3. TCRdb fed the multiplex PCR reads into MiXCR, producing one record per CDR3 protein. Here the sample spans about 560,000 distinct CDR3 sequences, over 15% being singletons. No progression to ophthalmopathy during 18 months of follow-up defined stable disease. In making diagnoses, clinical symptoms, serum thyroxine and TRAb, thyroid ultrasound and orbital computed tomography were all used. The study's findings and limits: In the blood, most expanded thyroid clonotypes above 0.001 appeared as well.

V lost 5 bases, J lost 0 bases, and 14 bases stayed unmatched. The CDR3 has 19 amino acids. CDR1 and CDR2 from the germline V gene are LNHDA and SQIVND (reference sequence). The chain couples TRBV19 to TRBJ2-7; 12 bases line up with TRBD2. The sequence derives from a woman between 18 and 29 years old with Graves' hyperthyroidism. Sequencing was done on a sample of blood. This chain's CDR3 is CASSPVGRASGRGSYEQYF. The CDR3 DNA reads TGTGCCAGTAGTCCCGTGGGTCGGGCTAGCGGGAGGGGCTCCTACGAGCAGTACTTC.